This T cell receptor (beta chain) derives from a study of T cells in Graves' hyperthyroidism and ophthalmopathy. Study overall: Peripheral blood was drawn at first diagnosis, prior to all treatment.

RNA transcripts were the template for amplifying TCR beta CDR3 regions. The HTBI primer set drove a first-round RT-PCR of the TCR CDR3. TCRdb analysed the multiplex PCR reads with MiXCR anew, one entry per CDR3 protein. The sample contains about 290,000 distinct CDR3 sequences, about 15% of which appear only once. Study-level points and caveats: Within blood appeared most thyroid clonotypes that had expanded above 0.001.

The authors obtained PBMCs from over 8 ml of fresh peripheral blood. A remark on this clonotype: The antigen remains unidentified.

Material: blood. This sequence originates from a woman in her fifties or sixties with Graves' hyperthyroidism that later progressed to Graves' ophthalmopathy.

CDR3 coding DNA: TGTGCCAGTAGTATTTTACAGGTAGCATATCTTTCACAACCCACAGATACGCAGTATTTT. It is translated as CASSILQVAYLSQPTDTQYF. V usage is TRBV19 and J usage is TRBJ2-3; D is perhaps TRBD1 (5 bases). CDR1 is LNHDA, CDR2 SQIVND, per germline (reference sequence). The V and J ends lost 3 bases and 2 bases respectively, with 27 bases between them. This CDR3 comprises 20 residues.